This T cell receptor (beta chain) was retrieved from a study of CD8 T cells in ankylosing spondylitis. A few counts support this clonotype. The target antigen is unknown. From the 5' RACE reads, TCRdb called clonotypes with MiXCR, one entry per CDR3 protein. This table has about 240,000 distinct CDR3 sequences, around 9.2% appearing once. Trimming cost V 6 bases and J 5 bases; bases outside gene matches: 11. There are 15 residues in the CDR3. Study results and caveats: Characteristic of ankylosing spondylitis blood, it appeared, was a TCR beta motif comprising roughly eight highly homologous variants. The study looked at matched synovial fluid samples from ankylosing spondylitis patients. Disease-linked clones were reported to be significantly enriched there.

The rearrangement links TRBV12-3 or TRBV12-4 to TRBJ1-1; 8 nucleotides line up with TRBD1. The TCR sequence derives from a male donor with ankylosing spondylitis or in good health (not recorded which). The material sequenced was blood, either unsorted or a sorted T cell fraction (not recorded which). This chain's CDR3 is CASSPLWTGRTEAFF. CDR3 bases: TGTGCCAGCAGCCCACTATGGACAGGGCGGACTGAAGCTTTCTTT.